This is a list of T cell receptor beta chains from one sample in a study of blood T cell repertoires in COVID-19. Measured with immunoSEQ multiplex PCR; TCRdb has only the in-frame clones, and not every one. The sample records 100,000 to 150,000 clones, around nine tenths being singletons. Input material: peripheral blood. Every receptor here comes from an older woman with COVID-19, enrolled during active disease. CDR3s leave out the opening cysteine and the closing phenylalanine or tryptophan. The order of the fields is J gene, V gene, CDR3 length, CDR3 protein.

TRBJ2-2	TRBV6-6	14	ASSTSDRADTGELF
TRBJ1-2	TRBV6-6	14	ASSFTGTGVPHGYT
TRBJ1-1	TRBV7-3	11	ASRTQGSTEAF
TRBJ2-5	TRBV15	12	ATSRAAGGETQY
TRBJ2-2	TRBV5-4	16	ASSSLGQGRIRTGELF
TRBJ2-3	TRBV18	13	ASSPELISTDTQY
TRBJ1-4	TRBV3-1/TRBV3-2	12	ASSPVSVNEKLF
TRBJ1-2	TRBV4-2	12	ASSQDPAGYGYT
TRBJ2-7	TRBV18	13	ASSPRSEGSYEQY
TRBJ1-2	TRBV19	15	ASSNRGRTGSLGGYT
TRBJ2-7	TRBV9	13	ASSVASGGSYEQY
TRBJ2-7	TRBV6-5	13	ASTLEQGTGGEQY
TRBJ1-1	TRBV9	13	ASSVALARGTEAF
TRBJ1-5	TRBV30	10	AWGTGDQPQH
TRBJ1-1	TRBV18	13	ASSPPGVENTEAF
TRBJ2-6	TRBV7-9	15	ASSLGLEGSGANVLT
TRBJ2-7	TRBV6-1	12	ASSEGGRRHEQY
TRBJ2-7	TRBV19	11	ASKGTGRYEQY
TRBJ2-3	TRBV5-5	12	ASSVRQVTDTQY
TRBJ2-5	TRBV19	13	ASSTGLAGVGTQY
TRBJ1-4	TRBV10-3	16	AISQGQGGLGANEKLF
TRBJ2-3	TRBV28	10	ASSRTSLPQY
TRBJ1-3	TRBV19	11	ASRAGPGNTIY
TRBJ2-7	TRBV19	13	ASSTSPTGSYEQY
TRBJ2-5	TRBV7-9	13	ASSKDRGRKETQY
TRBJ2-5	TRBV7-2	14	ASSLRGGNSQETQY
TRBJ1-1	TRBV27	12	ASRWSGANTEAF
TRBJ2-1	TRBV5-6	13	ASSFDTGQYNEQF
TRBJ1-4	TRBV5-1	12	ASSFAGVEEKLF
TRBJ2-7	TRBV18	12	ASSRDRGTYEQY
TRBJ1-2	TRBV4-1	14	ASSQVGSVRSQGYT
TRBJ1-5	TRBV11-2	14	ASSLNAVYSNQPQH
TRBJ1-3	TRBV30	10	ARGSSGNTIY
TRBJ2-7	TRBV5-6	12	ASSLSVGGGEQY
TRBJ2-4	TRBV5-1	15	ASSPAGTGRVIHIQY
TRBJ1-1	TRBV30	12	AWSRDGGRTEAF